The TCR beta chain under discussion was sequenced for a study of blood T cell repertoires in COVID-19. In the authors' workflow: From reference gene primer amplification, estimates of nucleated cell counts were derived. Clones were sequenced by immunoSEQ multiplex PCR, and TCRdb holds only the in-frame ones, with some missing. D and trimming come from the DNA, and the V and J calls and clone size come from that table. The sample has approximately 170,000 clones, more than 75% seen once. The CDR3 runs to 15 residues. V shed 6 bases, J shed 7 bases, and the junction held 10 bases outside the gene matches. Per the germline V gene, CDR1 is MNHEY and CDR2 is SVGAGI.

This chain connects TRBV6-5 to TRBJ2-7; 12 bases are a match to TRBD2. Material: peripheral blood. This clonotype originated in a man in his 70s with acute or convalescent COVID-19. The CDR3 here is CASREQGLAGGEQYF. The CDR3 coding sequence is TGTGCCAGCAGAGAGCAGGGACTAGCGGGTGGAGAGCAGTACTTC.